This TCR beta chain was sequenced during a study of T cells in localized non-small cell lung cancer (dated by TCRdb to 2018 to 2020). A note on the overall study: The study examined T cell repertoires in 200 to 300 patients with early-stage NSCLC and compared tumors with uninvolved tumor-adjacent lungs. The cohort comprised 200 to 300 treatment-naïve NSCLC patients with resected, localized lung tumors. A mean age of about 66 years was recorded for the NSCLC patients, of whom under 150 were male and 107 were female. The paper as a whole reports these results and caveats: Uninvolved tumor-adjacent lung showed the highest T cell clonality, higher than tumor, which suggests more focused antigenic responses in the uninvolved tumor-adjacent lung. Because multi-region tumor sequencing was not done, intratumor heterogeneity could not be ruled out. A median of approximately 55 of the top 100 tumor clones were detected in paired uninvolved adjacent lung, and some 29 of these tumor clones were also found among the top 100 clones of the paired uninvolved adjacent lung. Since the design was exploratory, TCR variables were selected using unadjusted p-values with no false-discovery rate correction. Higher T cell density in blood was associated with longer overall survival, whereas higher clonality in adjacent lung was associated with shorter survival.

The immunoSEQ Assay was used to sequence TCR beta CDR3 regions from DNA. The authors' pipeline ran thus. To compute T cell density, TCR beta template counts were normalized to usable DNA, which was estimated by amplifying housekeeping genes. Using the preseqR package, richness was estimated by extrapolating to 120,000 templates for tissue samples and 400,000 templates for PBMC samples. Clonality was taken to be one minus Pielou's evenness. Tissue-enriched TCRs were identified through differential abundance testing performed on productive amino-acid clonotypes, with a minimum total count of 5 and an alpha of 0.1. The Jaccard Index and the Morisita Overlap Index were used to quantify repertoire overlap between compartments. GLIPH grouped TCR beta CDR3s together with public tetramer-defined viral CDR3s, and a viral motif had to include at least three viral sequences and show V-gene enrichment. Held by TCRdb, this immuneACCESS table contains in-frame sequences only and omits some clones. Under half of the omission traces to an unresolved V gene where checked; the cause of the rest is unknown. V and J calls and clone size follow that table, whereas D and trimming were derived from the DNA. The sample records 130,000 or so clones, 89% of which are singletons. The ten most abundant clones make up 1.7% of the sample.

Turning to this clone: Its antigen remains undetermined. Base qualities are not provided; no much larger clone lies one nucleotide away.

At diagnosis, peripheral blood, uninvolved tumor-adjacent lung and tumor were collected and were preserved as a mix of fresh-frozen and FFPE material. For TCR repertoire profiling, the blood samples were analyzed as peripheral blood mononuclear cells. Source: peripheral blood, taken before any cancer treatment. The receptor comes from an older female donor with stage I lung adenocarcinoma.

The encoded CDR3 is CASSLINQPQHF. The nucleotides are TGTGCCAGCAGCTTGATCAATCAGCCCCAGCATTTT. The V gene is TRBV5-8 and the J gene is TRBJ1-5; confidence is insufficient to name the D gene. The CDR3 sequence holds 12 residues, the cysteine and phenylalanine included. Only the CDR3 portion is preserved as DNA: 36 bases, with reading frame beginning at the first base. Trimming costs V 1 base and J 3 bases, and their ends lie 2 bases apart. CDR1 and CDR2 (SGHTS, YDEGEE) derive from the germline V gene.